These 14 T cell receptor beta chains originate from one sample sequenced in a study of T cell responses to AZD1222 COVID-19 vaccine. Repertoires were generated with immunoSEQ multiplex PCR, while TCRdb's copy carries only in-frame clones and drops some. This table has over 120,000 clones, around 93% appearing once. Sequencing used peripheral blood, obtained 28 days after the second AZD1222 dose. The receptors were sampled from an adult who received the AZD1222 COVID-19 vaccine.

The CDR3 loop reads CASSRVAGESGETQYF. In nucleotides, the CDR3 is TGTGCCAGCAGCCGGGTAGCGGGAGAATCTGGAGAGACCCAGTACTTC. V usage is TRBV2 and J usage is TRBJ2-5; TRBD2 matches 9 bases. CDR1 SNHLY and CDR2 FYNNEI come from the germline V gene. The CDR3 contains 16 residues. The trim removed 6 bases at V and 4 bases at J, leaving 12 bases unmatched.

The rearrangement links TRBV28 to TRBJ1-5; D not resolved. The V and J ends lost 3 bases and 9 bases respectively, with 9 bases between them. Germline CDR1 reads MDHEN; CDR2 reads SYDVKM. The CDR3 contains 12 residues. CDR3 amino acids: CASSFTPGPQHF. DNA for the CDR3: TGTGCCAGCAGTTTTACTCCAGGGCCCCAGCATTTT.

The genes are TRBV7-2 and TRBJ1-6; D is ambiguous. CDR3 length: 15 amino acids. The V gene's germline CDR1 is SGHTA and CDR2 FQGNSA. V was cut by 5 bases and J by 7 bases, with 15 bases left in between. This chain's CDR3 is CASSLSKAANSPLHF. CDR3 in DNA: TGTGCCAGCAGCCTTTCGAAGGCTGCGAATTCACCCCTCCACTTT.

The chain employs TRBV19 and TRBJ1-2; tentative D call: TRBD1 (6 bases). This CDR3 has 15 residues. Germline CDR1 and CDR2: LNHDA and SQIVND (reference sequence). With 5 bases removed from V and 8 bases from J, the gap between germline ends came to 21 bases. The CDR3 here is CASSGGRVRVDGYTF. The CDR3 bases are TGTGCCAGTAGTGGGGGCCGGGTCCGGGTGGACGGCTACACCTTC.

The chain combines TRBV6-5 with TRBJ1-2, with a possible D match to TRBD1 (5 bases). CDR3 length equals 13 residues. The germline gives CDR1 MNHEY, CDR2 SVGAGI. V was cut by 0 bases and J by 4 bases, with 6 bases left in between. The CDR3 DNA is TGTGCCAGCAGTTACTCGAGGGGCTATGGCTACACCTTC. It is translated as CASSYSRGYGYTF.

This chain joins TRBV5-5 and TRBJ1-1, with D perhaps TRBD1 (5 bases). This CDR3 has 12 residues. The V and J ends lost 7 bases and 11 bases respectively, with 18 bases between them. CDR1 is SGHKS and CDR2 is YYEKEE in the germline V gene (reference sequence). The CDR3 nucleotides read TGTGCCAGCCATACGGGGGTGCCTCCCGCTTTCTTT. Its translation: CASHTGVPPAFF.

The V gene is TRBV12-5, the J gene TRBJ2-3; D is unclear. V was pared by 7 bases and J by 2 bases, with 13 bases between. The CDR3 runs to 14 residues. Looked up from germline, CDR1 is LGHNT and CDR2 is FRNRAP. CDR3 sequence (DNA): TGTGCTAGTGCTTACATGCGGATCACAGATACGCAGTATTTT. Translation gives CASAYMRITDTQYF.

The chain combines TRBV28 with TRBJ2-7; weak D call: TRBD1 (6 bases). This CDR3 is built from 14 residues. Trimming removed 3 bases at V and 3 bases at J, with 12 bases between. In germline, CDR1 is MDHEN, CDR2 SYDVKM. The CDR3 is CASSLDRPNYEQYF. CDR3 coding DNA: TGTGCCAGCAGTTTGGACAGACCGAACTACGAGCAGTACTTC.

The rearrangement uses TRBV6-5 and TRBJ1-1, with 7 bases that match TRBD1. Germline values: CDR1 MNHEY, CDR2 SVGAGI. With V trimmed by 5 bases and J by 3 bases, 6 bases remained unmatched. The CDR3 runs 14 residues. In DNA form, the CDR3 reads TGTGCCAGCAGTCTGACAGGGCCCCACACTGAAGCTTTCTTT. Its translation: CASSLTGPHTEAFF.

The rearrangement uses TRBV30 and TRBJ1-3; the D is unclear. The CDR3 is made up of 13 amino acids. V dropped 6 bases and J dropped 4 bases, with 13 bases sitting between them. Germline-derived CDR1 and CDR2 are GTSNPN and SVGIG (reference sequence). The chain's CDR3 is CACTLATGNTIYF. The CDR3 DNA reads TGTGCCTGTACTCTGGCAACGGGAAACACCATATATTTT.

The chain carries TRBV19 and TRBJ1-5, with TRBD1 as a possible D gene (5 bases). This CDR3 is 15 amino acids long. CDR1 LNHDA and CDR2 SQIVND come from the germline V gene (reference sequence). Trimming left V 5 bases short and J 2 bases short, with 13 bases between. The CDR3 region has the DNA TGTGCCAGTAGTCCCACGCAGGGAGGCAATCAGCCCCAGCATTTT. Translated, it gives CASSPTQGGNQPQHF.

V is TRBV28 and J is TRBJ2-7; weak D call: TRBD2 (5 bases). Germline-derived CDR1 and CDR2 are MDHEN and SYDVKM. This CDR3 spans 11 amino acids. Trimming left V 2 bases short and J 6 bases short, with 5 bases between. The CDR3: CASSLGSEQYF. The CDR3 bases are TGTGCCAGCAGTTTAGGGAGCGAGCAGTACTTC.

This clone was detected once. The chain links TRBV4-1 to TRBJ2-2; D unresolved. The CDR3 consists of 15 residues. Germline values: CDR1 MGHRA, CDR2 YSYEKL. Trimming removed 0 bases from V and 1 base from J, with 6 bases in between. The CDR3, as DNA: TGCGCCAGCAGCCAAGATAGGGAGAACACCGGGGAGCTGTTTTTT. Protein sequence: CASSQDRENTGELFF.

The CDR3 spells CASSLAAEETQYF. Written as DNA, the CDR3 is TGTGCCAGCAGCTTAGCGGCAGAAGAGACCCAGTACTTC. J is TRBJ2-5 and V is TRBV7-9; D remains unclear. V was clipped by 0 bases and J by 3 bases, with 5 bases between them. From germline, CDR1 is SEHNR and CDR2 FQNEAQ (reference sequence). The CDR3 consists of 13 residues. Filled out from reference TRBV7-9 and TRBJ2-5, the complete variable domain reads DTGVSQNPRHKITKRGQNVTFRCDPISEHNRLYWYRQTLGQGPEFLTYFQNEAQLEKSRLLSDRFSAERPKGSFSTLEIQRTEQGDSAMYLCASSLAAEETQYFGPGTRLLVL.